Below are 26 T cell receptor beta chains sequenced from a single sample in a study of T cells in women clearing cervical HPV infection. The repertoire was sequenced with immunoSEQ multiplex PCR; TCRdb's copy has only in-frame clones and lacks some. The sample has approximately 31,000 clones; the top ten hold over 3%. The sample was blood buffy coat. These receptors originate from a woman between 18 and 69 years old with a cervical HPV16 infection that either progressed to CIN3+ or cleared (not recorded which).

Regarding this clone: Read sequence stops 3 residues before the CDR3 end, and the germline J gene provides the missing end. This chain uses TRBV7-3 with TRBJ2-3; D is uncertain. Trimming cost V 3 bases and J 0 bases, with 7 bases left between them. The CDR3 loop spans 14 amino acids. Germline-derived CDR1 and CDR2 are SGHTA and FQGTGA. Incomplete CDR3 DNA: TGTGCCAGCAGCTTTTTTACTAGCACAGATACG. This encodes CASSFFTSTDT. The entire CDR3 sequence reads CASSFFTSTDTQYF.

Frequency places this clone as medium-sized. The CDR3 end is not reached by the read, which stops 3 residues before it; the germline J gene fills it in. This chain links TRBV19 with TRBJ1-5; TRBD1 matches at 10 bases. Looked up from germline, CDR1 is LNHDA and CDR2 is SQIVND (reference sequence). This CDR3 spans 14 amino acids. With V trimmed by 5 bases and J by 7 bases, 5 bases remained unmatched. CDR3 loop: CASSLGQGNQPQHF. The sequenced part of the CDR3 DNA is TGTGCCAGTAGTTTGGGACAGGGGAACCAGCCC.

About this clone itself: The observed sequence ends 3 residues before the CDR3 terminus, with the missing tail filled in from the germline J gene. The gene calls are TRBV18 and TRBJ2-3; TRBD2 matches 7 bases. V gave up 2 bases and J gave up 0 bases; unmatched junction bases: 8. The CDR3 covers 17 residues. CDR1 and CDR2 from the germline V gene are KGHSH and LQKENI. CDR3 residues: CASSPNGGTLSTDTQYF. The sequenced part of the CDR3 DNA is TGTGCCAGCTCACCAAACGGGGGGACCCTTAGCACAGATACG.

About this clone: The CDR3 end lies 3 residues beyond the end of the read and is filled in from the germline J gene. This chain uses TRBV5-8 with TRBJ1-4, with D perhaps matching TRBD1 (5 bases). Germline CDR1 is SGHTS and CDR2 is YDEGEE. The CDR3 runs 14 residues. Trimming cost V 5 bases and J 7 bases, with 15 bases left between them. The CDR3 is CASRLGGGIEKLFF. The CDR3 bases that were read are TGTGCCAGCAGGCTCGGGGGAGGGATTGAAAAA. The full variable domain, in which reference TRBV5-8 and TRBJ1-4 provide the parts outside the CDR3, is EAGVTQSPTHLIKTRGQQATLRCSPISGHTSVYWYQQALGLGLQFLLWYDEGEERNRGNFPPRFSGRQFPNYSSELNVNALELEDSALYLCASRLGGGIEKLFFGSGTQLSVL.

Points on this clone: The DNA ends 3 residues before the CDR3 does, and the rest of the CDR3 is filled in from the germline J gene. The V gene is TRBV2, the J gene TRBJ1-5; D ambiguous. The CDR3 runs 17 residues. Between the trimmed V and J ends, which lost 3 bases and 0 bases, there was a span of 15 bases. Germline V gene lookup returns CDR1 SNHLY and CDR2 FYNNEI. The CDR3 region is CASSDSDTVRSNQPQHF. Partial CDR3 DNA: TGTGCCAGCAGTGACTCGGATACAGTGCGTAGCAATCAGCCC.

About this clone: The read ends 3 residues shy of where the CDR3 ends; the end is completed using the germline J gene. This rearrangement joins TRBV2 to TRBJ2-1, with D possibly being TRBD2 (7 bases). This CDR3 comprises 14 residues. Germline V CDR1 and CDR2: SNHLY, FYNNEI. V was cut by 9 bases and J by 9 bases, with 21 bases left in between. CDR3 bases read: TGTGCCAGTGTACTTGGGGGGGGGCGTAGTGAG. Its translation: CASVLGGGRSE. The entire CDR3 sequence reads CASVLGGGRSEQFF.

As concerns this clone: From the germline J gene comes the end of the CDR3, since the read stops 3 residues before it. The V call is TRBV6-1, the J call TRBJ1-4, with D unresolved. The V gene lost 3 bases and the J gene lost 3 bases, with 11 bases spanning the gap. The germline CDR1 and CDR2 sequences are MNHNS and SASEGT. The CDR3 extends over 15 amino acids. CDR3 DNA, as far as it was read: TGTGCCAGCAGTGAGCTTCTGTCGGCTAATGAAAAA. Encoded protein: CASSELLSANEK. From start to end, the CDR3 is CASSELLSANEKLFF.

CDR3 DNA, as far as it was read: TGCGCCAGCAGCTTGGGAGCAGGGGCGAACACTGAA. This translates into CASSLGAGANTE. The CDR3, in full, reads CASSLGAGANTEAFF. This sequence joins TRBV5-1 and TRBJ1-1; D may be TRBD1 (6 bases). Coverage ceases 3 residues before the CDR3 finishes, and the germline J gene fills in the end. Germline CDR1 and CDR2: SGHRS and YFSETQ. Trimming shortened V by 0 bases and J by 1 base, and 10 bases separated the two germline ends. The CDR3 runs 15 residues.

A note on this clone: The observed sequence ends 3 residues before the CDR3 terminus, with the missing tail filled in from the germline J gene. The rearrangement links TRBV18 to TRBJ1-5; perhaps TRBD1 as D (6 bases). Germline lookup yields CDR1 KGHSH and CDR2 LQKENI. The V gene lost 2 bases and the J gene lost 0 bases, with 8 bases spanning the gap. The CDR3 loop spans 15 amino acids. The CDR3 loop reads CASSPAGASNQPQHF. The covered CDR3 bases are TGTGCCAGCTCACCAGCGGGGGCTAGCAATCAGCCC.

A note on this clone: Read sequence stops 3 residues before the CDR3 end, and the germline J gene provides the missing end. The V call is TRBV2, the J call TRBJ1-2, with D possibly TRBD1 on 5 matching bases. This CDR3 is built from 13 residues. Germline V lookup: CDR1 SNHLY, CDR2 FYNNEI. The CDR3: CASSATGQYDYTF. The part of the CDR3 DNA that was read is TGTGCCAGCAGCGCGACCGGACAATACGAC.

Note on this clone: The read ends 3 residues shy of where the CDR3 ends; the end is completed using the germline J gene. The chain recombines TRBV10-2 with TRBJ1-1; weak D call: TRBD1 (5 bases). This CDR3 region has 14 residues. Germline CDR1 and CDR2: WSHSY and SAAADI. V gave up 10 bases and J gave up 1 base, with 16 bases separating them. Incomplete CDR3 DNA: TGCGCCACCTTAAACAGGTGGGGGAACACTGAA. It translates to CATLNRWGNTE. The entire CDR3 reads CATLNRWGNTEAFF.

A note on this clone: The missing CDR3 end, 3 residues past where the read stops, is filled in from the germline J gene. This chain joins TRBV29-1 and TRBJ1-1; the match to TRBD1 covers 10 bases. The CDR3 has 15 amino acids. V lost 6 bases, J lost 4 bases, and 11 bases stayed unmatched. Germline V gene data show CDR1 as SQVTM and CDR2 as ANQGSEA. The CDR3 bases that were read are TGCAGCGTGACTAAGTTCGGACAGGGGGTCACTGAA. Translating it yields CSVTKFGQGVTE. The full CDR3 protein reads CSVTKFGQGVTEAFF.

About this clone itself: Read coverage stops 3 residues before the CDR3 terminus; the germline J gene supplies the remainder. The chain carries TRBV20-1 and TRBJ2-1; 7 bases agree with TRBD2. Trimming cost V 5 bases and J 3 bases; bases outside gene matches: 10. Per the germline V gene, CDR1 is DFQATT and CDR2 is SNEGSKA (reference sequence). The CDR3 is 15 residues long. The CDR3 here is CSASLRAGVYNEQFF. Incomplete CDR3 DNA: TGCAGTGCTTCCCTAAGGGCGGGGGTCTACAATGAG.

About this clone: The read ends 3 residues before the CDR3 terminus; that terminus is restored from the germline J gene. The rearrangement uses TRBV5-1 and TRBJ1-4; the D gene is possibly TRBD1 (6 bases). CDR1 is SGHRS, CDR2 YFSETQ, per germline. CDR3 length: 14 residues. CDR3 DNA (partial): TGCGCCAGCAGCGACAGGCCAGGTAATTCACCA. This translates into CASSDRPGNSP. The whole CDR3 reads CASSDRPGNSPLFF.

On this clone itself: The read ends 3 residues early relative to the CDR3; the germline J gene fills the gap. This chain connects TRBV7-9 to TRBJ1-4, with TRBD1 identical over 8 bases. Losses at the gene ends were 5 bases for V and 8 bases for J; bases not matched to a gene: 7. CDR3 length: 14 amino acids. Germline V gene sequence: CDR1 SEHNR, CDR2 FQNEAQ (reference sequence). CDR3: CASSQRTGPEKLFF. Partial CDR3 DNA: TGTGCCAGCAGCCAGAGGACAGGGCCCGAAAAA. Full variable domain (missing parts from reference TRBV7-9 and TRBJ1-4): DTGVSQNPRHKITKRGQNVTFRCDPISEHNRLYWYRQTLGQGPEFLTYFQNEAQLEKSRLLSDRFSAERPKGSFSTLEIQRTEQGDSAMYLCASSQRTGPEKLFFGSGTQLSVL.

As concerns this clone: The read falls 3 residues short of the CDR3 end, and the missing part is taken from the germline J gene. This chain connects TRBV10-1 to TRBJ2-3; D uncertain. Germline loops: CDR1 WNHNN, CDR2 SYGVQD (reference sequence). V lost 2 bases, J lost 2 bases, and 8 bases lay in between. The length of the CDR3 is 14 residues. The CDR3 spells CASSEQSLTDTQYF. The DNA read from the CDR3 is TGCGCCAGCAGTGAGCAGTCCCTCACAGATACG.

A remark on this clone: Read data end 3 residues before the CDR3 end; the end is taken from the germline J gene. This chain uses TRBV20-1 with TRBJ2-3, with TRBD1 as a possible D gene (6 bases). CDR3 length: 15 amino acids. From germline, CDR1 is DFQATT and CDR2 SNEGSKA (reference sequence). The covered CDR3 bases are TGCAGTGCTAGAGATTCCAGGGGAGAGGGAGAGACG. Its protein is CSARDSRGEGET. The complete CDR3 reads CSARDSRGEGETQYF.

Concerning this clone: The CDR3 end lies 3 residues beyond the end of the read and is filled in from the germline J gene. The rearrangement joins TRBV5-5 to TRBJ1-6, with D possibly being TRBD1 (5 bases). CDR1 is SGHKS and CDR2 is YYEKEE in the germline V gene (reference sequence). V lost 3 bases, J lost 9 bases, and 16 bases lay in between. This CDR3 is built from 15 residues. The CDR3 spells CASSSEGVRGSPLHF. The covered CDR3 bases are TGTGCCAGCAGCTCCGAAGGCGTTAGGGGTTCACCC.

A word on this clone: The read comes to an end 3 residues before the CDR3 does, leaving the germline J gene to fill in the end. This rearrangement joins TRBV29-1 to TRBJ1-1; no reliable D call. From germline, CDR1 is SQVTM and CDR2 ANQGSEA. The CDR3 length is 13 residues. V was clipped by 4 bases and J by 0 bases, with 9 bases between them. The covered CDR3 bases are TGCAGCGTTGTGCGGTACTTGAACACTGAA. Translated, it gives CSVVRYLNTE. The full CDR3 sequence reads CSVVRYLNTEAFF.

A note on this clone: The read gets to within 3 residues of the CDR3 end, and the germline J gene fills in the rest. This chain uses TRBV5-1 with TRBJ2-7, with 9 bases identical to TRBD2. Trimming removed 4 bases from V and 2 bases from J; junction bases left unmatched: 4. This CDR3 contains 14 residues. In germline, CDR1 is SGHRS, CDR2 YFSETQ. The CDR3 here is CASSRAGGAYEQYF. The sequenced CDR3 bases are TGCGCCAGCAGCCGAGCGGGGGGAGCCTACGAG.

On this clone: The read finishes 3 residues shy of the CDR3 end, and the germline J gene is used to complete it. The chain couples TRBV12-3 or TRBV12-4 to TRBJ2-7; 7 bases align to TRBD1. The V segment lost 6 bases and the J segment 6 bases; nucleotides outside the gene matches: 8. CDR3 size: 13 residues. CDR3 DNA, as far as it was read: TGTGCCAGCAGACAGACAGGGTCGGCCGAG. This codes for CASRQTGSAE. The entire CDR3 protein is CASRQTGSAEQYF.

On this clone itself: Coverage ceases 3 residues before the CDR3 finishes, and the germline J gene fills in the end. The V and J genes are TRBV6-2 or TRBV6-3 and TRBJ2-7, with D possibly being TRBD1 (5 bases). The V end was cut by 7 bases, the J end by 3 bases, with 16 bases between. CDR1 and CDR2 from the germline V gene are MNHEY and SVGEGT. The CDR3 covers 14 residues. The DNA read from the CDR3 is TGTGCCAGCACTGCCGAAGGGGCACTCTACGAG. Translated: CASTAEGALYE. The full CDR3 reads CASTAEGALYEQYF.

As concerns this clone: The read comes to an end 3 residues before the CDR3 does, leaving the germline J gene to fill in the end. J is TRBJ2-7 and V is TRBV2, with 7 bases identical to TRBD1. Looked up from germline, CDR1 is SNHLY and CDR2 is FYNNEI. The junction had 12 bases not matched to a gene; V was cut back by 10 bases and J by 3 bases. The CDR3 runs to 14 residues. The part of the CDR3 DNA that was read is TGTGCCACCAGAGGACAGGTCGGTCGCTACGAG. Its translation: CATRGQVGRYE. The whole CDR3 protein reads CATRGQVGRYEQYF.

Remarks on this clone: The CDR3 end falls 3 residues outside the read, so it is completed with the germline J gene. The chain has TRBV20-1 and TRBJ1-2; D ambiguous. The V gene's germline CDR1 is DFQATT and CDR2 SNEGSKA (reference sequence). Trimming took off 6 bases at V and 3 bases at J, with 11 bases between the two ends. CDR3 length: 12 amino acids. CDR3 protein: CSAGLLDYGYTF. Partial CDR3 DNA: TGCAGTGCCGGGTTGTTGGACTATGGC.

Comment on this clone: At one boundary the junction diverges from the germline segment, which might be a read error. With the read ending 3 residues before the CDR3 end, the germline J gene is used to fill in that end. The chain is built from TRBV7-8 and TRBJ2-7; D is perhaps TRBD2 (6 bases). In germline, CDR1 is SGHVS, CDR2 FQNEAQ. The CDR3 extends over 13 amino acids. The sequenced CDR3 bases are TGTGCCGGCAGCCCGCGCGGGGCCTACGAG. It specifies CAGSPRGAYE. The full CDR3 protein is CAGSPRGAYEQYF.

Regarding this clone: Read coverage stops 3 residues before the CDR3 terminus; the germline J gene supplies the remainder. The chain has TRBV18 and TRBJ2-3; a weak D match, TRBD2 (6 bases). Germline V gene sequence: CDR1 KGHSH, CDR2 LQKENI. V was cut by 4 bases and J by 4 bases, with 15 bases left in between. The CDR3 sequence is 15 residues long. This CDR3 is CASSLLAIVADTQYF. The part of the CDR3 DNA that was read is TGTGCCAGCTCACTCCTAGCGATAGTCGCAGATACG.